This entry features one T cell receptor (beta chain) sequence. The antigen remains undetermined. The data were obtained in a study of OX40 agonist ivuxolimab in advanced cancers. Study-wide findings and caveats: At 0.1 to 3.0 mg/kg, clonal expansion of CD4+ and CD8+ blood T cells had occurred by week 6.

Samples of blood were obtained at baseline, on cycle 4 day 1, and on cycle 7 day 1. Sequencing used immunoSEQ multiplex PCR; TCRdb keeps in-frame clones, though not all of them. The data show 70,000 to 85,000 clones, about 93% seen once. V was pared by 1 base and J by 7 bases, with 22 bases between. The germline V gene encodes CDR1 PRHDT and CDR2 FYEKMQ (reference sequence). This CDR3 has 17 amino acids. V is TRBV13 and J is TRBJ1-2, with D hard to call. The input for sequencing was CD4+ or CD8+ T cells sorted from blood, taken in a trial of the OX40 agonist ivuxolimab. The origin of this receptor is an adult with an advanced solid tumor such as melanoma, head and neck, liver or kidney cancer. For the CDR3, the DNA is TGTGCCAGCAGCTTAGAGGCGTCAGGCTCGGGGATCGGTGGCTACACCTTC. Encoded protein: CASSLEASGSGIGGYTF.